The 15 T cell receptor beta chains listed next were all sequenced from one sample in a study of neoadjuvant anti-PD-1 for oral cavity cancer. The repertoire was sequenced with immunoSEQ multiplex PCR; TCRdb's copy has only in-frame clones and lacks some. The sample consists of roughly 13,000 clones, about two thirds of them appearing once. This specimen consisted of PBMCs, obtained before nivolumab (anti-PD-1) treatment. Receptors originate from a person aged 40 to 85 with oral cavity squamous cell carcinoma.

The CDR3: CASSQVRSGGRTEQYF. CDR3 nucleotides: TGTGCCAGCAGCCAAGTACGGTCGGGGGGGAGGACGGAGCAGTACTTC. This sequence joins TRBV14 and TRBJ2-7, with TRBD2 identical over 8 bases. The CDR3 consists of 16 residues. Trimming cost V 1 base and J 7 bases; bases outside gene matches: 12. Germline V gene lookup returns CDR1 SGHDN and CDR2 FVKESK.

This clone has a single count. This chain uses TRBV19 with TRBJ2-1; D not certain. V shed 5 bases and J shed 9 bases, with 17 bases lying between them. Per the germline V gene, CDR1 is LNHDA and CDR2 is SQIVND (reference sequence). This CDR3 has 14 residues. The CDR3 bases are TGTGCCAGTAGTGCCGTAGTGAGGTCAGGTGAGCAGTTCTTC. Amino acid sequence: CASSAVVRSGEQFF.

V and J are TRBV6-5 and TRBJ1-6; no reliable D call. This CDR3 is built from 16 residues. V lost 0 bases and J 10 bases, leaving 16 bases between the germline ends. Germline assignment: CDR1 MNHEY and CDR2 SVGAGI. The CDR3 loop reads CASSYSTGVGGSPLHF. The DNA of the CDR3 is TGTGCCAGCAGTTACTCGACTGGGGTAGGAGGCTCACCCCTCCACTTT.

CDR3 DNA: TGCGCCAGCAGCTTGGATAGGGGACTCTATGGCTACACCTTC. It is translated as CASSLDRGLYGYTF. The chain carries TRBV5-1 and TRBJ1-2, with TRBD1 as a possible D gene (5 bases). CDR3 length equals 14 residues. CDR1 and CDR2 (germline): SGHRS, YFSETQ. Trimming took 0 bases from V and 4 from J, leaving 10 bases between them.

In its sample, this clone was seen once. The genes are TRBV28 and TRBJ1-5; D gene unclear. Trimming removed 6 bases at V and 5 bases at J, with 26 bases between. CDR1 is MDHEN and CDR2 is SYDVKM in the germline V gene. This CDR3 is 18 amino acids long. DNA for the CDR3: TGTGCCAGCAGCCATCGACCCTACAAATTCCTGAGTGATCAGCCCCAGCATTTT. Translation: CASSHRPYKFLSDQPQHF.

The chain recombines TRBV5-3 with TRBJ2-7; tentative D call: TRBD2 (6 bases). TRBV5-3 is an open reading frame whose function is uncertain. The CDR3 loop spans 14 amino acids. V was shortened by 3 bases and J by 3 bases, with 13 bases between the two germline ends. The CDR3 DNA reads as TGTGCCAGAAGCTCGGGACTCCCATACTACGAGCAGTACTTC. Its protein is CARSSGLPYYEQYF.

This clone came up a few times. V usage is TRBV19 and J usage is TRBJ1-6; D is unresolved. Trimming took 6 bases from V and 7 from J, leaving 19 bases between them. CDR3 length equals 16 residues. Germline assignment: CDR1 LNHDA and CDR2 SQIVND (reference sequence). Written as DNA, the CDR3 is TGTGCCAGTAGCTCCCCGCCGGGCTCCCTCAATTCACCCCTCCACTTT. Translating gives CASSSPPGSLNSPLHF.

This clone showed up just once. The rearrangement links TRBV6-6 to TRBJ2-5; perhaps TRBD1 as D (5 bases). Trimming cost V 0 bases and J 5 bases, with 10 bases left between them. Germline values: CDR1 MNHNY, CDR2 SVGAGI (reference sequence). CDR3 length: 14 residues. CDR3 coding DNA: TGTGCCAGCAGTTACTCGCAGGGTTGGGAGACCCAGTACTTC. Translating it yields CASSYSQGWETQYF.

The chain recombines TRBV6-6 with TRBJ1-2, with D uncertain. The CDR3 loop spans 11 amino acids. The V end lost 4 bases, the J end lost 7 bases, and 7 bases lay between the germline ends. Germline V gene data show CDR1 as MNHNY and CDR2 as SVGAGI (reference sequence). DNA of the CDR3: TGTGCCAGCAGTTTGAGGGTTGGCTACACCTTC. Translating it yields CASSLRVGYTF.

This sequence joins TRBV5-1 and TRBJ2-5; 10 nucleotides align to TRBD2. This CDR3 is built from 14 residues. CDR1 SGHRS and CDR2 YFSETQ come from the germline V gene. With 2 bases clipped from V and 5 bases from J, the junction kept 3 bases outside the gene matches. The CDR3 DNA follows: TGCGCCAGCAGCTTTGCTAGCGGGAGTGAGACCCAGTACTTC. This codes for CASSFASGSETQYF.

The rearrangement joins TRBV7-3 to TRBJ2-1; D ambiguous. Germline CDR1 SGHTA, CDR2 FQGTGA. CDR3 length: 17 amino acids. Trimming took 1 base from V and 10 from J, leaving 23 bases between them. The CDR3: CASSLNPPLRLEHEQFF. CDR3 bases: TGTGCCAGCAGCTTAAACCCTCCCCTGCGGCTAGAGCACGAGCAGTTCTTC.

CDR3 residues: CASSAPGTVSYGYTF. The CDR3 DNA reads TGTGCCAGCAGTGCTCCCGGGACAGTGTCTTATGGCTACACCTTC. The chain has TRBV6-5 and TRBJ1-2, with 7 bases matching TRBD1. This CDR3 is 15 amino acids long. With 5 bases clipped from V and 5 bases from J, the junction kept 11 bases outside the gene matches. CDR1 is MNHEY and CDR2 is SVGAGI in the germline V gene.

This sequence joins TRBV7-9 and TRBJ1-5; D uncertain. Trimming left V 5 bases short and J 9 bases short, with 11 bases between. The CDR3 sequence is 12 residues long. Germline loops: CDR1 SEHNR, CDR2 FQNEAQ (reference sequence). This CDR3 reads CASSLYDRPQHF. CDR3 sequence (DNA): TGTGCCAGCAGCCTATACGACCGGCCCCAGCATTTT.

V usage is TRBV5-6 and J usage is TRBJ1-2; D is unclear. Trimming took off 4 bases at V and 7 bases at J, with 17 bases between the two ends. CDR3 length: 14 amino acids. CDR1 and CDR2 from the germline V gene are SGHDT and YYEEEE. The CDR3 protein is CASSTPRAGSGYTF. For the CDR3, the DNA is TGTGCCAGCAGCACGCCGAGAGCGGGAAGTGGCTACACCTTC.

The J gene is TRBJ1-2, the V gene TRBV6-1; 8 nucleotides agree with TRBD1. Germline values: CDR1 MNHNS, CDR2 SASEGT. This CDR3 has 15 amino acids. The ends lost 5 bases at V and 7 bases at J; junction bases unmatched: 12. The CDR3, as DNA: TGTGCCAGCAGTCCCCAAACAGGGGGTAGGTTTGGCTACACCTTC. Protein: CASSPQTGGRFGYTF.